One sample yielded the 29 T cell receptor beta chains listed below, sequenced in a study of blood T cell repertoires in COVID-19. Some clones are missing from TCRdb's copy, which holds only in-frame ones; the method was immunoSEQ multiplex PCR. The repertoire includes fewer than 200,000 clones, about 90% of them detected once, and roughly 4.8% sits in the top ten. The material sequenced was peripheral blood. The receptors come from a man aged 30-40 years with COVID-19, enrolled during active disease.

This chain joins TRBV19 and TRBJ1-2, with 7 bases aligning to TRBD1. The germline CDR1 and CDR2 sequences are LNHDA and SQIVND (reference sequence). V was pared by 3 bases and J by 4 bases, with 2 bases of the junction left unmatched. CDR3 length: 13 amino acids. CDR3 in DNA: TGTGCCAGTAGTATCGAGGGGGCCTATGGCTACACCTTC. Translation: CASSIEGAYGYTF.

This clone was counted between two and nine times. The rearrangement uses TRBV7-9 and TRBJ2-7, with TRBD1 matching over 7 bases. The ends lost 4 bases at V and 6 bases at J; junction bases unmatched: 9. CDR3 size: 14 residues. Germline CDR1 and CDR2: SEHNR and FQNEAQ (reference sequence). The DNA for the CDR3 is TGTGCCAGCAGCTCTGACAGGGTATTGAGCGAGCAGTACTTC. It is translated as CASSSDRVLSEQYF.

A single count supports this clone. CDR3 sequence: CASSAGQNTEAFF. The CDR3 DNA reads as TGTGCCAGCAGCGCCGGACAGAACACTGAAGCTTTCTTT. The rearrangement joins TRBV9 to TRBJ1-1, with D possibly being TRBD1 (5 bases). CDR3 length: 13 amino acids. CDR1 is SGDLS and CDR2 is YYNGEE in the germline V gene. With 3 bases removed from V and 1 base from J, the gap between germline ends came to 7 bases.

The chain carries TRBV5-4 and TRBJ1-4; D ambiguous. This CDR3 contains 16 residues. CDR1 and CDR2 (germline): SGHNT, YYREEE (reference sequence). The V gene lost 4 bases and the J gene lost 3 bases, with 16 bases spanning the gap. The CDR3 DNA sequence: TGTGCCAGCAGCCCGGGCCCCGGGGAGGCTAATGAAAAACTGTTTTTT. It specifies CASSPGPGEANEKLFF.

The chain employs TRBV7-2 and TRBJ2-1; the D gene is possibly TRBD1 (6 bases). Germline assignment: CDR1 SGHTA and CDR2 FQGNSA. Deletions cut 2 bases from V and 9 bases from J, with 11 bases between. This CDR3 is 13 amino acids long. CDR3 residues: CASSLSGDTEQFF. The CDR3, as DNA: TGTGCCAGCAGCTTATCAGGGGACACTGAGCAGTTCTTC.

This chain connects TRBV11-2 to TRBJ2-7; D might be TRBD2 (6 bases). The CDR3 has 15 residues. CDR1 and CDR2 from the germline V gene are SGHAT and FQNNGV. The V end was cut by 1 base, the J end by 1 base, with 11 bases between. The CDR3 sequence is CASSLVLAASYEQYF. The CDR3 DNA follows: TGTGCCAGCAGCTTAGTGTTAGCGGCGTCCTACGAGCAGTACTTC.

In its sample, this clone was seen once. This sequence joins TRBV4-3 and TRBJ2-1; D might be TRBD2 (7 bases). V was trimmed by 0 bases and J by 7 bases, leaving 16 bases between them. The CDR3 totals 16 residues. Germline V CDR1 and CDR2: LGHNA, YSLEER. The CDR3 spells CASSQDWGGPGNEQFF. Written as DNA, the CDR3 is TGCGCCAGCAGCCAAGATTGGGGGGGCCCGGGGAATGAGCAGTTCTTC.

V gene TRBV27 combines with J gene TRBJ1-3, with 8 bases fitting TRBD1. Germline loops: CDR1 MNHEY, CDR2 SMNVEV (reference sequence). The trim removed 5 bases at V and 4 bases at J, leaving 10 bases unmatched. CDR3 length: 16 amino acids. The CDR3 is CASSHGQGLSGNTIYF. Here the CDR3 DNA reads TGTGCCAGCAGTCACGGACAGGGTCTATCGGGAAACACCATATATTTT.

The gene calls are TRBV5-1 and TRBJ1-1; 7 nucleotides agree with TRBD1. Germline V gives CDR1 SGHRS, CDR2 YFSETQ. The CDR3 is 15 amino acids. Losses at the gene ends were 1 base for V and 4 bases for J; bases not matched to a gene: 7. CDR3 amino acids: CASSLTGDGVTEAFF. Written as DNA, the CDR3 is TGCGCCAGCAGCTTGACAGGGGACGGCGTCACTGAAGCTTTCTTT.

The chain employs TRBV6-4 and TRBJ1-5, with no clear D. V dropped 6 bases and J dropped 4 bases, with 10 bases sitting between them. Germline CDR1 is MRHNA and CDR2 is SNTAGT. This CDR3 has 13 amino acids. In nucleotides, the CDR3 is TGTGCCAGCAGCGTAGAGGCTAATCAGCCCCAGCATTTT. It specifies CASSVEANQPQHF.

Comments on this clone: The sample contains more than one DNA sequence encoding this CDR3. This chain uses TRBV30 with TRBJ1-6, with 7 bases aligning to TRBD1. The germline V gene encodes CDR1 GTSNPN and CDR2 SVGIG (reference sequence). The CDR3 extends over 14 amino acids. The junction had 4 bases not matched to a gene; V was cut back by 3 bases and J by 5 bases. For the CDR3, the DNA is TGTGCCTGGAGCTCGGGACAGAATAATTCACCCCTCCACTTT. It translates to CAWSSGQNNSPLHF.

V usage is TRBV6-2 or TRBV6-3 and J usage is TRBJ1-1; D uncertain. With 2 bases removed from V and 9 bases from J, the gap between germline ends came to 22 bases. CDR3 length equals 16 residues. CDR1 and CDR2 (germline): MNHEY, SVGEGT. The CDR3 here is CASSYSGRYVPVKAFF. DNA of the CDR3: TGTGCCAGCAGTTACAGCGGGCGCTATGTGCCGGTTAAAGCTTTCTTT.

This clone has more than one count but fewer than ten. The CDR3 nucleotides read TGTGCCAGCTCACCACCCAGGACAGGGGGCGGAGAGCAGTACTTC. It is translated as CASSPPRTGGGEQYF. The chain has TRBV18 and TRBJ2-7; TRBD1 matches 11 bases. J gave up 7 bases and V 0 bases, and 5 bases lay outside the gene matches. CDR3 length: 15 amino acids. Germline loops: CDR1 KGHSH, CDR2 LQKENI.

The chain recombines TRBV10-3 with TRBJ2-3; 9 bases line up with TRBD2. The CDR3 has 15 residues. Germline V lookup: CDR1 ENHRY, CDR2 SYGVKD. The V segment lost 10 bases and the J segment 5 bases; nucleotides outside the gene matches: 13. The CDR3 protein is CATTNAGGPGDTQYF. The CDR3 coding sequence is TGTGCCACAACTAACGCGGGGGGGCCCGGAGATACGCAGTATTTT.

The CDR3 here is CASSEGDRGNSPLHF. The CDR3 DNA reads TGTGCCAGCAGTGAAGGGGACAGGGGGAATTCACCCCTCCACTTT. The gene calls are TRBV6-1 and TRBJ1-6; 11 bases match TRBD1. The CDR3 consists of 15 residues. Trimming removed 1 base from V and 7 bases from J; junction bases left unmatched: 0. CDR1 is MNHNS and CDR2 is SASEGT in the germline V gene.

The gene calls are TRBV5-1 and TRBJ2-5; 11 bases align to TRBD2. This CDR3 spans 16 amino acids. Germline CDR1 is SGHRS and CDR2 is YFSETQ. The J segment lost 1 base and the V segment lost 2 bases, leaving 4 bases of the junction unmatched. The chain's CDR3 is CASSFLAGGPQETQYF. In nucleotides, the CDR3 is TGCGCCAGCAGCTTCCTAGCGGGGGGCCCCCAAGAGACCCAGTACTTC.

The CDR3 sequence is CASSSRGGVDEKLFF. Written as DNA, the CDR3 is TGTGCCAGCAGCTCGAGAGGGGGGGTAGATGAAAAACTGTTTTTT. The gene calls are TRBV7-2 and TRBJ1-4, with D possibly TRBD1 on 6 matching bases. The CDR3 spans 15 residues. V lost 4 bases, J lost 6 bases, and 15 bases lay in between. Germline lookup yields CDR1 SGHTA and CDR2 FQGNSA.

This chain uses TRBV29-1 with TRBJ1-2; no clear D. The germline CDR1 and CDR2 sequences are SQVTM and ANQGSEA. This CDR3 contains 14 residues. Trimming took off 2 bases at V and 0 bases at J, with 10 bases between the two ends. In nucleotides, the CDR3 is TGCAGCGTTGAAATAGGAGTAGCTAACTATGGCTACACCTTC. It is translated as CSVEIGVANYGYTF.

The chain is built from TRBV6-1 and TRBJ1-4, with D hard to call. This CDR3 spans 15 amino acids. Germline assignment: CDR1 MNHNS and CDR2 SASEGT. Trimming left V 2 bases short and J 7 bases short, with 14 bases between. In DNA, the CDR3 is TGTGCCAGCAGTGAAATAAGCTGGGCGACTGAAAAACTGTTTTTT. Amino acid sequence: CASSEISWATEKLFF.

This CDR3 is CASSEEGLTWNTEAFF. The CDR3 region has the DNA TGTGCCAGCAGTGAAGAGGGTTTGACCTGGAACACTGAAGCTTTCTTT. The gene calls are TRBV25-1 and TRBJ1-1; no firm D call. CDR1 MGHDK and CDR2 SYGVNS come from the germline V gene. V lost 2 bases, J lost 1 base, and 14 bases lay in between. The CDR3 runs to 16 residues. The full variable domain, in which reference TRBV25-1 and TRBJ1-1 provide the parts outside the CDR3, is EADIYQTPRYLVIGTGKKITLECSQTMGHDKMYWYQQDPGMELHLIHYSYGVNSTEKGDLSSESTVSRIRTEHFPLTLESARPSHTSQYLCASSEEGLTWNTEAFFGQGTRLTVV.

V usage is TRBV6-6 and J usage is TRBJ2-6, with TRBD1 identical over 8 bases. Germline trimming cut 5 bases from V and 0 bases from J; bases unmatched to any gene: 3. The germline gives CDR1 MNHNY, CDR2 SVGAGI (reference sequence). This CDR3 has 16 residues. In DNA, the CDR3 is TGTGCCAGCAGTCCCGGGACAGGCTCTGGGGCCAACGTCCTGACTTTC. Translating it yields CASSPGTGSGANVLTF.

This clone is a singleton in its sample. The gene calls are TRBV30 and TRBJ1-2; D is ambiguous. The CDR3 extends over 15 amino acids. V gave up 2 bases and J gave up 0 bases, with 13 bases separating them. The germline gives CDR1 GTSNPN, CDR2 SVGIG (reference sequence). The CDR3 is CAWSHFREANYGYTF. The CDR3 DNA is TGTGCCTGGAGTCACTTCCGGGAAGCTAACTATGGCTACACCTTC.

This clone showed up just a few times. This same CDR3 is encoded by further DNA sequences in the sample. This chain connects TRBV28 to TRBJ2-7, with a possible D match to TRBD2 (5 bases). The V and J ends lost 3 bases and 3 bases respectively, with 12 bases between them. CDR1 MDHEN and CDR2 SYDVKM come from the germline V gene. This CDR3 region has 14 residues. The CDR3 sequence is CASSFRGPVYEQYF. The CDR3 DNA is TGTGCCAGCAGTTTCCGCGGGCCCGTCTACGAGCAGTACTTC.

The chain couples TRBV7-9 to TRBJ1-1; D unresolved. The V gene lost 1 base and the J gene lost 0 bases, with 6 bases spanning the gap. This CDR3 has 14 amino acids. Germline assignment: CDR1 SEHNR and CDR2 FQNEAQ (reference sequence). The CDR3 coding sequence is TGTGCCAGCAGCTTAGTTTTTATGAACACTGAAGCTTTCTTT. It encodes CASSLVFMNTEAFF.

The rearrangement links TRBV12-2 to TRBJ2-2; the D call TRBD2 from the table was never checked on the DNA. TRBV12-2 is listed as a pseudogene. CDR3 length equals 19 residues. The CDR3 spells CASRLELAGGPGGTGELFF. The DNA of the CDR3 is TGTGCAAGTCGCTTAGAACTAGCGGGAGGGCCCGGGGGCACCGGGGAGCTGTTTTTT.

CDR3 nucleotides: TGTGCCACCAGTGATTTAGGGATTTTCGGGGAGTTCTTC. It yields the protein CATSDLGIFGEFF. This sequence joins TRBV24-1 and TRBJ2-1; tentatively, D is TRBD2 (5 bases). This CDR3 has 13 amino acids. V was clipped by 1 base and J by 14 bases, with 14 bases between them. The V gene's germline CDR1 is KGHDR and CDR2 SFDVKD.

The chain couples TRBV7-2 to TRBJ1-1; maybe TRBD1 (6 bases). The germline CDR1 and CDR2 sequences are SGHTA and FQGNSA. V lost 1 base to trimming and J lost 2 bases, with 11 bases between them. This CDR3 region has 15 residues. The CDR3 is CASSLVGTTNTEAFF. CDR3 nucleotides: TGTGCCAGCAGCTTAGTTGGGACAACCAACACTGAAGCTTTCTTT.

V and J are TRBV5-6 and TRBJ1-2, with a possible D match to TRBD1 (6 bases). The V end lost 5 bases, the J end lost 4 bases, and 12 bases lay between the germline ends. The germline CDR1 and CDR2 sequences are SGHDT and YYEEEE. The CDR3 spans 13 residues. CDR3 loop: CASRQQGAYGYTF. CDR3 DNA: TGTGCCAGCAGGCAACAGGGCGCCTATGGCTACACCTTC. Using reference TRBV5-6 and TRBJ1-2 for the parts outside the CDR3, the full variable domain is DAGVTQSPTHLIKTRGQQVTLRCSPKSGHDTVSWYQQALGQGPQFIFQYYEEEERQRGNFPDRFSGHQFPNYSSELNVNALLLGDSALYLCASRQQGAYGYTFGSGTRLTVV.

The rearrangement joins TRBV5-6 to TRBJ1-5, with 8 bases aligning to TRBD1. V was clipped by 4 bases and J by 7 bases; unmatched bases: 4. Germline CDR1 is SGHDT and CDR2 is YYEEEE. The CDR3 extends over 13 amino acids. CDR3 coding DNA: TGTGCCAGCAGCATCCGGACAGGGCAGCCCCAGCATTTT. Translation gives CASSIRTGQPQHF.